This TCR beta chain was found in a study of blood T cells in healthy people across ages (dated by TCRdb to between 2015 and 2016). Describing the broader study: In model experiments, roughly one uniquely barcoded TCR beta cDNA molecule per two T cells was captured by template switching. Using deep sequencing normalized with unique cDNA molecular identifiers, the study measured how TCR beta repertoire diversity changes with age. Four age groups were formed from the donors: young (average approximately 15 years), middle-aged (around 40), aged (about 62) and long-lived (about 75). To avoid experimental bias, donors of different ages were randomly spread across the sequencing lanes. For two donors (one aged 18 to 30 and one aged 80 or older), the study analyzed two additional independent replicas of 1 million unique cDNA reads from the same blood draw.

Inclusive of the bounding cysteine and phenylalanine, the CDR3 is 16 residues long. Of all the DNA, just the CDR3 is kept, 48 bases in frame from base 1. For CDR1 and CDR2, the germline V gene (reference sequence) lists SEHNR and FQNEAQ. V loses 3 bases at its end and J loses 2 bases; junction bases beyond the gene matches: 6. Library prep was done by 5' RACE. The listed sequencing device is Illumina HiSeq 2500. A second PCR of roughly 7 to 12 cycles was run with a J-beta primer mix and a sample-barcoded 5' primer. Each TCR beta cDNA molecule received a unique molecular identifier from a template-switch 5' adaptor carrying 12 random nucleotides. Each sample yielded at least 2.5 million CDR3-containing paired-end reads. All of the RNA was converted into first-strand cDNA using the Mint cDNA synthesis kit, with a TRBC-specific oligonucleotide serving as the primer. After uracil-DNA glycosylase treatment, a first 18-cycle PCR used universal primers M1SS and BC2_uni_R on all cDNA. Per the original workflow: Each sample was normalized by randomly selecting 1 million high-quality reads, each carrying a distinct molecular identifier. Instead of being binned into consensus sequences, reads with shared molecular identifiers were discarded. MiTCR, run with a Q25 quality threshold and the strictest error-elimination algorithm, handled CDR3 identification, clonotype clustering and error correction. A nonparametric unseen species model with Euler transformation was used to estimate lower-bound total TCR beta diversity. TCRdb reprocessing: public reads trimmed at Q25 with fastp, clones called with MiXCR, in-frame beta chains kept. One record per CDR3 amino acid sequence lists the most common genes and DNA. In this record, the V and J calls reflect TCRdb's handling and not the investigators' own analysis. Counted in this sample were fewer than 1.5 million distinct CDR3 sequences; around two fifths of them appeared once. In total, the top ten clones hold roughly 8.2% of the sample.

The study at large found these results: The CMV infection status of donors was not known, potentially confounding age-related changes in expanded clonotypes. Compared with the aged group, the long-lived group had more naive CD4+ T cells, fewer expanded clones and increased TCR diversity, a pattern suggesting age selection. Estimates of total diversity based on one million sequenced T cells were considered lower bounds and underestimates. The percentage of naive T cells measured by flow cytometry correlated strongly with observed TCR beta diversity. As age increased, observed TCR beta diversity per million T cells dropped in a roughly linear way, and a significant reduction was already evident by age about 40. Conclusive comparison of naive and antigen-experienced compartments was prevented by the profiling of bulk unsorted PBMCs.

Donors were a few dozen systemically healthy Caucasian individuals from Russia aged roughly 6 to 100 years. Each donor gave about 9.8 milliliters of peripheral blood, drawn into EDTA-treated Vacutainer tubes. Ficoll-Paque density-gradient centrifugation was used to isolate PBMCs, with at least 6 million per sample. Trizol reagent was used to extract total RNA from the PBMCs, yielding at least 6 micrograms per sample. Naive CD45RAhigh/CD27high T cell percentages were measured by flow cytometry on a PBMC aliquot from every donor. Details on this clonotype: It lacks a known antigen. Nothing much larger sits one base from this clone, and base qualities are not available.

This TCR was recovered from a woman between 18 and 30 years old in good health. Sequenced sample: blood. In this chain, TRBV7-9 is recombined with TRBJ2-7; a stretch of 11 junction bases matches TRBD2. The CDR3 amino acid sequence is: CASSLEGLAETYEQYF. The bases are TGTGCCAGCAGCTTGGAGGGACTAGCGGAGACCTACGAGCAGTACTTC.